Listed below are T cell receptor beta chains from one sample, sequenced in a study of T cell responses to AZD1222 COVID-19 vaccine. Sequenced by immunoSEQ multiplex PCR; TCRdb stores in-frame clones only, minus some. The sample includes tens of thousands of clones, around nine tenths of them seen just once. Sequenced material: peripheral blood, taken 28 days after the second AZD1222 dose. These receptors all come from an adult who received the AZD1222 COVID-19 vaccine. Each CDR3 is given with its conserved first and last residue. The D gene is left open where the match is weak. Expanded clones are given a class, and other clones once, few, many or no size at all.

clone_size | d_call | j_call | v_call | cdr3_nt | cdr3_aa
NA | TRBD1 | TRBJ1-2 | TRBV27 | TGTGCCAGCAGTTTAATGGGACAGGGGGCTCTCGGCTACACCTTC | CASSLMGQGALGYTF
NA | NA | TRBJ2-6 | TRBV27 | TGTGCCAGCAGTACGGACGGTTCCTCTGGGGCCAACGTCCTGACTTTC | CASSTDGSSGANVLTF
few | NA | TRBJ1-5 | TRBV7-2 | TGTGCCAGCAGCTTAGGTACAGGGAGCGCTCAGCCCCAGCATTTT | CASSLGTGSAQPQHF
NA | NA | TRBJ1-1 | TRBV12-3/TRBV12-4 | TGTGCCAGCAGTAAACATGAACGGAGTGAAGCTTTCTTT | CASSKHERSEAFF
NA | NA | TRBJ2-7 | TRBV6-5 | TGTGCCAGCAGACCGACCGACGAGGACGAGCAGTACTTC | CASRPTDEDEQYF
once | NA | TRBJ1-1 | TRBV7-9 | TGTGCCAGCAGCCGACGGGGTCGAGCTTTCTTT | CASSRRGRAFF
NA | NA | TRBJ1-2 | TRBV12-3/TRBV12-4 | TGTGCCTGCGGCCTGGGGGGGGCGCGGGGCTACACCTTC | CACGLGGARGYTF
NA | NA | TRBJ1-1 | TRBV5-1 | TGCGCCAGCAGCTTAACAGGCTTAAACACTGAAGCTTTCTTT | CASSLTGLNTEAFF
NA | TRBD2 | TRBJ2-2 | TRBV29-1 | TGCAGCGTTGTAGCGGGGGGGCGTACCGGGGAGCTGTTTTTT | CSVVAGGRTGELFF
NA | NA | TRBJ2-3 | TRBV24-1 | TGTGCCACCAGTGGTGCTAAATCCACAGATACGCAGTATTTT | CATSGAKSTDTQYF
NA | TRBD2 | TRBJ2-3 | TRBV30 | TGTGCCTGGACTGGACTAGCGGGGCTATGGGATACGCAGTATTTT | CAWTGLAGLWDTQYF
NA | NA | TRBJ1-1 | TRBV19 | TGTGCCAGTAGTTTAGAGAACACTGAAGCTTTCTTT | CASSLENTEAFF
NA | TRBD1 | TRBJ2-4 | TRBV18 | TGTGCCAGCTCTCACATTGACAGGGCGGACATTCAGTACTTC | CASSHIDRADIQYF
NA | NA | TRBJ2-3 | TRBV9 | TGTGCCAGCAGCCGGACGGTGGATACGCAGTATTTT | CASSRTVDTQYF
NA | NA | TRBJ1-5 | TRBV6-4 | TGTGCCAGAAGGGGGGGAGTACAGCCCCAGCATTTT | CARRGGVQPQHF
NA | NA | TRBJ1-1 | TRBV28 | TGTGCCAGCAGTTCCCCCATTGGGGCAGGTGAGAACACTGAAGCTTTCTTT | CASSSPIGAGENTEAFF
NA | NA | TRBJ2-2 | TRBV5-1 | TGCGCCAGCAGCAGGACAGAATCGAACACCGGGGAGCTGTTTTTT | CASSRTESNTGELFF
NA | TRBD2 | TRBJ2-3 | TRBV7-3 | TGTGCCAGCAGCTATAGCGGGGCCCCAGATACGCAGTATTTT | CASSYSGAPDTQYF